These 21 T cell receptor beta chains came from one sample sequenced in a study of blood T cells in healthy people across ages. Primed by a sample-barcoded 5' primer and a J-beta primer mix, a second PCR proceeded for about 6 to 11 cycles. TCRdb used MiXCR to reprocess the 5' RACE reads, holding one entry per CDR3 protein. This table has 650,000 to 1,000,000 distinct CDR3 sequences, roughly 40% appearing once. The sequenced material came from blood. The receptors derive from a man between 18 and 29 years old in good health.

The chain joins TRBV5-1 to TRBJ2-5, with 9 bases identical to TRBD2. Trimming cost V 4 bases and J 11 bases; bases outside gene matches: 15. The CDR3 is 15 amino acids. CDR1 SGHRS and CDR2 YFSETQ come from the germline V gene. The CDR3 protein is CASSAGLALGNEQYF. Here the CDR3 DNA reads TGCGCCAGCAGCGCGGGACTAGCCCTTGGGAATGAGCAGTACTTC.

This clonotype was seen ten or more times. This chain connects TRBV20-1 to TRBJ1-5; 8 nucleotides agree with TRBD1. The CDR3 covers 13 residues. With 8 bases clipped from V and 2 bases from J, the junction kept 5 bases outside the gene matches. Germline values: CDR1 DFQATT, CDR2 SNEGSKA (reference sequence). DNA for the CDR3: TGCAGTAGTTCAGGGGGCGGCAATCAGCCCCAGCATTTT. It encodes CSSSGGGNQPQHF.

This sequence joins TRBV7-3 and TRBJ1-2, with TRBD1 matching 8 bases. Germline CDR1 is SGHTA and CDR2 is FQGTGA. There are 14 residues in the CDR3. J gave up 3 bases and V 2 bases, and 2 bases lay outside the gene matches. CDR3 residues: CASSLSDRDYGYTF. CDR3 DNA: TGTGCCAGCAGCTTATCGGACAGGGACTATGGCTACACCTTC.

This clonotype came up once. This CDR3 is CASSLNVGQAYNEQYF. CDR3 coding DNA: TGTGCCAGCAGCTTAAATGTAGGGCAGGCCTACAATGAGCAGTACTTC. This chain uses TRBV7-3 with TRBJ2-1; D gene unclear. TRBJ2-7 matches the DNA end more closely, so the J call is doubtful. The CDR3 loop spans 16 amino acids. Germline CDR1 is SGHTA and CDR2 is FQGTGA.

This chain links TRBV20-1 with TRBJ2-1, with 10 bases aligning to TRBD2. V trimming: 3 bases; J trimming: 0 bases; junction bases outside the gene matches: 14. Germline CDR1 DFQATT, CDR2 SNEGSKA (reference sequence). The CDR3 contains 19 residues. CDR3 amino acids: CSARGMLAGEKSSYNEQFF. CDR3 in DNA: TGCAGTGCTAGGGGTATGCTAGCGGGGGAGAAAAGCTCCTACAATGAGCAGTTCTTC.

This clonotype was seen only a few times. The V gene is TRBV20-1, the J gene TRBJ2-1; 8 bases are a match to TRBD2. V was clipped by 0 bases and J by 0 bases; unmatched bases: 10. The CDR3 runs to 18 residues. Germline values: CDR1 DFQATT, CDR2 SNEGSKA (reference sequence). The CDR3 is CSARDSAGGEISYNEQFF. The CDR3, as DNA: TGCAGTGCTAGAGATTCCGCGGGGGGCGAAATCTCCTACAATGAGCAGTTCTTC.

The chain joins TRBV6-2 or TRBV6-3 to TRBJ2-7; D might be TRBD2 (6 bases). The germline gives CDR1 MNHEY, CDR2 SVGEGT. Trimming took 6 bases from V and 3 from J, leaving 9 bases between them. The CDR3 has 12 residues. The CDR3 loop reads CASRGLNYEQYF. The CDR3 DNA sequence: TGTGCCAGCAGGGGACTCAACTACGAGCAGTACTTC.

At least ten counts were recorded for this clonotype. CDR3 in DNA: TGTGCCAGCAGTTTATCCAGGGGAGGTAACTATGGCTACACCTTC. Its protein product is CASSLSRGGNYGYTF. This chain joins TRBV27 and TRBJ1-2, with a weak D call TRBD1 (6 bases). The CDR3 runs to 15 residues. Trimming removed 0 bases at V and 1 base at J, with 9 bases between. CDR1 is MNHEY, CDR2 SMNVEV, per germline (reference sequence).

The chain couples TRBV6-6 to TRBJ2-1; 10 nucleotides line up with TRBD1. CDR3 length: 15 amino acids. V lost 6 bases, J lost 6 bases, and 8 bases stayed unmatched. The germline V gene encodes CDR1 MNHNY and CDR2 SVGAGI (reference sequence). CDR3 in DNA: TGTGCCAGCAGCCAGGGACAGGGGATCAGCAATGAGCAGTTCTTC. Translated, it gives CASSQGQGISNEQFF.

V is TRBV20-1 and J is TRBJ1-1, with unresolved D. V was clipped by 3 bases and J by 6 bases, with 8 bases between them. CDR3 length equals 11 residues. Germline V gene lookup returns CDR1 DFQATT and CDR2 SNEGSKA (reference sequence). For the CDR3, the DNA is TGCAGTGCTAGGAAATTCCCTGAAGCTTTCTTT. This sequence encodes CSARKFPEAFF.

Turning to this clonotype: A much larger clone differs by one base, so this may be a read error. The gene calls are TRBV10-3 and TRBJ1-2, with D unresolved. The CDR3 length is 12 residues. Germline loops: CDR1 ENHRY, CDR2 SYGVKD. Trimming shortened V by 7 bases and J by 7 bases, and 13 bases separated the two germline ends. The CDR3 region has the DNA TGTGCCATCATTGATTTAACGGGTGGCTACACCTTC. This codes for CAIIDLTGGYTF.

This clonotype has a handful of counts. CDR3 sequence (DNA): TGTGCCAGCAGGTCAGCCGGGACAGGGAGGGATGAGCAGTTCTTC. This translates into CASRSAGTGRDEQFF. The chain links TRBV5-6 to TRBJ2-1, with 9 bases matching TRBD1. Germline V CDR1 and CDR2: SGHDT, YYEEEE. The V segment lost 5 bases and the J segment 8 bases; nucleotides outside the gene matches: 11. This CDR3 is built from 15 residues.

The V call is TRBV5-1, the J call TRBJ2-1, with 7 bases fitting TRBD2. The germline V gene has CDR1 SGHRS and CDR2 YFSETQ. This CDR3 comprises 17 residues. Trimming removed 5 bases from V and 1 base from J; junction bases left unmatched: 12. The CDR3: CASRPSVAGVSYNEQFF. Written as DNA, the CDR3 is TGCGCCAGCAGACCTTCCGTCGCGGGGGTGTCCTACAATGAGCAGTTCTTC.

The J gene is TRBJ2-1, the V gene TRBV6-1; TRBD1 matches at 11 bases. From germline, CDR1 is MNHNS and CDR2 SASEGT. CDR3 size: 15 residues. J was trimmed by 4 bases and V by 7 bases; bases with no gene match: 6. CDR3 in DNA: TGTGCCAGCAAATGGGGGACAGGGGGTTACAATGAGCAGTTCTTC. It specifies CASKWGTGGYNEQFF.

This clonotype was seen only once. The junction departs from the called germline gene at one end, perhaps through a read error. This chain uses TRBV9 with TRBJ2-5; D is possibly TRBD2 (7 bases). The CDR3 loop spans 15 amino acids. Germline loops: CDR1 SGDLS, CDR2 YYNGEE. The CDR3 region has the DNA TGTGCCAGCAGCGAGGGAAGGGGGGGGCAAGAGGCCCAGTACTTC. It translates to CASSEGRGGQEAQYF. Full variable domain (missing parts from reference TRBV9 and TRBJ2-5): DSGVTQTPKHLITATGQRVTLRCSPRSGDLSVYWYQQSLDQGLQFLIQYYNGEERAKGNILERFSAQQFPDLHSELNLSSLELGDSALYFCASSEGRGGQEAQYFGPGTRLLVL.

Many counts were recorded for this clonotype. This chain joins TRBV20-1 and TRBJ2-7; tentatively, D is TRBD1 (6 bases). The CDR3 totals 13 residues. V lost 4 bases and J 2 bases, leaving 12 bases between the germline ends. In germline, CDR1 is DFQATT, CDR2 SNEGSKA (reference sequence). The CDR3: CSANPRGTYEQYF. The CDR3 coding sequence is TGCAGTGCTAACCCCAGGGGCACCTACGAGCAGTACTTC.

The J gene is TRBJ2-1, the V gene TRBV15; 8 positions match TRBD2. The V and J ends lost 5 bases and 2 bases, in that order; junction bases with no gene match: 8. The CDR3 covers 16 residues. The germline gives CDR1 LNHNV, CDR2 YYDKDF (reference sequence). The DNA of the CDR3 is TGTGCCACCAGCTTAACTCCGGGGGGGCCCTACAATGAGCAGTTCTTC. Translating it yields CATSLTPGGPYNEQFF.

This clonotype has only one observation. The chain carries TRBV4-1 and TRBJ2-1; possibly TRBD2 for D (7 bases). V was cut by 4 bases and J by 5 bases, with 15 bases left in between. CDR3 size: 15 residues. CDR1 and CDR2 (germline): MGHRA, YSYEKL. The CDR3 here is CASSLDGGRNNEQFF. The CDR3 region has the DNA TGCGCCAGCAGCCTGGACGGGGGGCGAAACAATGAGCAGTTCTTC.

To note about this clonotype: A much larger clone lies a single base off, so this may be a read error. The V gene is TRBV12-3 or TRBV12-4, the J gene TRBJ2-3, with a possible D match to TRBD2 (6 bases). This CDR3 contains 14 residues. Trimming cost V 6 bases and J 1 base, with 11 bases left between them. The DNA of the CDR3 is TGTGCCAGCAGGGGACTGGGAGGCACAGATACGCAGTATTTT. Residues: CASRGLGGTDTQYF.

Here the CDR3 reads CASSQGGVFEQFF. In DNA form, the CDR3 reads TGCGCCAGCAGCCAAGGAGGGGTCTTTGAGCAGTTCTTC. This chain uses TRBV4-1 with TRBJ2-1; D is perhaps TRBD1 or TRBD2 (5 bases each). V lost 1 base and J 9 bases, leaving 10 bases between the germline ends. This CDR3 region has 13 residues. The germline V gene has CDR1 MGHRA and CDR2 YSYEKL.

The gene calls are TRBV4-3 and TRBJ1-5; no definite D call. The CDR3 runs to 14 residues. The V and J ends lost 0 bases and 4 bases respectively, with 7 bases between them. Germline values: CDR1 LGHNA, CDR2 YSLEER. The CDR3 coding sequence is TGCGCCAGCAGCCAAGATTATCTGAATCAGCCCCAGCATTTT. Translation: CASSQDYLNQPQHF.